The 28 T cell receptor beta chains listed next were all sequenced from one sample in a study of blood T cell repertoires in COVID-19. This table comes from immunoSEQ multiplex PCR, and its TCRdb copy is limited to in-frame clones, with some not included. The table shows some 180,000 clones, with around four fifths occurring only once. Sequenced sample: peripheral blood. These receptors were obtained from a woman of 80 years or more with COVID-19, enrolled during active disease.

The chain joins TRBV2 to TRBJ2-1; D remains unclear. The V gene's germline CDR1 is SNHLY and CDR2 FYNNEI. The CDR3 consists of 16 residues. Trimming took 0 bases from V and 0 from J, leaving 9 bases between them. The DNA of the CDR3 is TGTGCCAGCAGTGAAGCGCGGAGCAGCTCCTACAATGAGCAGTTCTTC. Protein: CASSEARSSSYNEQFF.

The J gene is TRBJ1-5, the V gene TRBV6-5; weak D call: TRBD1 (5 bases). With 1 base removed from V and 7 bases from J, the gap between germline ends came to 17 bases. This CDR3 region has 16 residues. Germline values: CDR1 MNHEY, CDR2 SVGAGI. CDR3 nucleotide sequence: TGTGCCAGCAGTTACTGGCCCAGGGTCGTAGGGCAGCCCCAGCATTTT. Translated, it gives CASSYWPRVVGQPQHF.

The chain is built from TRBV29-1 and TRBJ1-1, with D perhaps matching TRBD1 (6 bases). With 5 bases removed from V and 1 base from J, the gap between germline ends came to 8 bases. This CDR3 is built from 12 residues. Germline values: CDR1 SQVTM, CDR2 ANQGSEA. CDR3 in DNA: TGCAGCGTTAGGGGGAGGAACACTGAAGCTTTCTTT. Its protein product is CSVRGRNTEAFF.

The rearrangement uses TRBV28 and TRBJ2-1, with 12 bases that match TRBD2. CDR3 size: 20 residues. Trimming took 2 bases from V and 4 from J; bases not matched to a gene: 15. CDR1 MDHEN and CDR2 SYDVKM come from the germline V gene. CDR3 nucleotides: TGTGCCAGCAGTTTACCCCCACTAGCGGGAGGCCCCCTCATTTACAATGAGCAGTTCTTC. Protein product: CASSLPPLAGGPLIYNEQFF.

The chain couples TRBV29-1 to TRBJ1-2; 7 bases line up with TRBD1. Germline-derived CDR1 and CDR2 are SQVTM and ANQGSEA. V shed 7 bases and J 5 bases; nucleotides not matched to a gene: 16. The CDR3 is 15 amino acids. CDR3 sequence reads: CSAKLPGQKEYGYTF. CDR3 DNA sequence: TGCAGCGCTAAACTCCCGGGACAGAAGGAATATGGCTACACCTTC.

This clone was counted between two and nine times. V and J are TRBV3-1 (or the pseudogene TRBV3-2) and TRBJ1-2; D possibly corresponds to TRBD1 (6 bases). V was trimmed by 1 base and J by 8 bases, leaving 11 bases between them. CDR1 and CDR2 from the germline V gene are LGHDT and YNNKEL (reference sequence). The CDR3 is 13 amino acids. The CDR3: CASSQAGGWGYTF. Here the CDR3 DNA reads TGTGCCAGCAGCCAAGCTGGGGGCTGGGGCTACACCTTC.

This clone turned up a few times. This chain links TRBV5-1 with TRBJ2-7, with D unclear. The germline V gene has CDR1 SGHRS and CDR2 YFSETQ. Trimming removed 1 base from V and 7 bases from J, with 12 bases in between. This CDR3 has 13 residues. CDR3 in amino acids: CASSLPKAVEQYF. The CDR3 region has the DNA TGCGCCAGCAGCTTGCCAAAGGCGGTAGAGCAGTACTTC.

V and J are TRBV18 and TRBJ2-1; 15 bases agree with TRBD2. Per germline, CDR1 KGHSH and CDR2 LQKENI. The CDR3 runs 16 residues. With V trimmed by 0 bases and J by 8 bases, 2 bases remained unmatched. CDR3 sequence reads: CASSPPGLAGGDEQFF. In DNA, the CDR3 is TGTGCCAGCTCACCACCGGGACTAGCGGGGGGCGATGAGCAGTTCTTC.

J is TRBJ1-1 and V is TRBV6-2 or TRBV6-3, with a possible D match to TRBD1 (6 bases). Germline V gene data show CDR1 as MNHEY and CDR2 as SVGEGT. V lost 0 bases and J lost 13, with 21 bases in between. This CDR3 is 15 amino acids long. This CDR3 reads CASSYSGAGALEGFF. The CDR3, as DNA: TGTGCCAGCAGTTACTCGGGTGCAGGGGCCCTTGAGGGTTTCTTT.

CDR3 sequence reads: CASGLVAGAAAEAFF. The CDR3 DNA reads TGCGCCTCCGGATTGGTCGCTGGGGCTGCCGCTGAAGCTTTCTTT. The chain has TRBV4-1 and TRBJ1-1; the D gene is possibly TRBD1 (5 bases). Germline lookup yields CDR1 MGHRA and CDR2 YSYEKL. V lost 11 bases, J lost 6 bases, and 25 bases lay in between. This CDR3 region has 15 residues.

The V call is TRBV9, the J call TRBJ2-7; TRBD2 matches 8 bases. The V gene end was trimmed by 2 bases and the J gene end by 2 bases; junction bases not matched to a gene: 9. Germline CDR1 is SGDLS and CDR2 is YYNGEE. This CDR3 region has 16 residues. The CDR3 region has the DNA TGTGCCAGCAGCGTTGGAGGCGGGAGGCACCCCTACGAGCAGTACTTC. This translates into CASSVGGGRHPYEQYF.

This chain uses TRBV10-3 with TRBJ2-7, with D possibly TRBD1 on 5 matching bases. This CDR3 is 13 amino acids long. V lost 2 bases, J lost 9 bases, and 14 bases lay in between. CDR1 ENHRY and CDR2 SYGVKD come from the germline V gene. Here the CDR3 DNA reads TGTGCCATCAGTGAGGCATCAGGGATAACGCAGTACTTC. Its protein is CAISEASGITQYF.

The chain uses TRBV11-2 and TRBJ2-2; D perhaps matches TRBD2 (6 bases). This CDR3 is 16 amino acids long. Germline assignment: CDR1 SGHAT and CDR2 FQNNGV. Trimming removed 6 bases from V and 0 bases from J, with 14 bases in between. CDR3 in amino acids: CASSPQGLSNTGELFF. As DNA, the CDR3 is TGTGCCAGCAGTCCGCAGGGACTCTCGAACACCGGGGAGCTGTTTTTT.

Here the CDR3 DNA reads TGTGCCATCAGGTCCTCCGGGGGAGACTATGGCTACACCTTC. It encodes CAIRSSGGDYGYTF. The chain is built from TRBV10-3 and TRBJ1-2; the D gene is possibly TRBD1 (5 bases). The V end lost 6 bases, the J end lost 3 bases, and 14 bases lay between the germline ends. The germline V gene encodes CDR1 ENHRY and CDR2 SYGVKD. This CDR3 comprises 14 residues.

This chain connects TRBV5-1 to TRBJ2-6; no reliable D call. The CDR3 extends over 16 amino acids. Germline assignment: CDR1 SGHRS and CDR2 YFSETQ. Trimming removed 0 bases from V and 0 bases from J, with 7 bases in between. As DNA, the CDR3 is TGCGCCAGCAGCTTGGACGGTAGCTCTGGGGCCAACGTCCTGACTTTC. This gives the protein CASSLDGSSGANVLTF.

The DNA of the CDR3 is TGTGCCAGCAGCCCGTGGGGGCAGAACACTAATTCACCCCTCCACTTT. It yields the protein CASSPWGQNTNSPLHF. V usage is TRBV11-2 and J usage is TRBJ1-6; a weak D match, TRBD1 (6 bases). Germline V gives CDR1 SGHAT, CDR2 FQNNGV. This CDR3 comprises 16 residues. Between the trimmed V and J ends, which lost 5 bases and 6 bases, there was a span of 17 bases.

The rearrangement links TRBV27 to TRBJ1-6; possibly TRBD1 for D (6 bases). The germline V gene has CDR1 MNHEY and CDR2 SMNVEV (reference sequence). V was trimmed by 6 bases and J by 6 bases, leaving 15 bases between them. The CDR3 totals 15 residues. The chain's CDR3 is CASSGPDSLNSPLHF. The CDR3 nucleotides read TGTGCCAGCAGCGGGCCGGACAGTCTTAATTCACCCCTCCACTTT.

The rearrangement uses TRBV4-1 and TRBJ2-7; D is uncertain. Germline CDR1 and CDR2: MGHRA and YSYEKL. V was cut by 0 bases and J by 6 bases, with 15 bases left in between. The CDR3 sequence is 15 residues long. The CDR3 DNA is TGCGCCAGCAGCCAAGAAGAGAGTGTTAACGGCGAGCAGTACTTC. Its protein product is CASSQEESVNGEQYF.

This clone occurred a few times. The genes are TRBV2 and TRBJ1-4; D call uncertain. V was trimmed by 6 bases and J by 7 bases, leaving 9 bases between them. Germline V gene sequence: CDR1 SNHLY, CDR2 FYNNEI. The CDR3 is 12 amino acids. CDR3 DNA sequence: TGTGCCAGCAGGGAGAGAAGTGAAAAACTGTTTTTT. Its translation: CASRERSEKLFF. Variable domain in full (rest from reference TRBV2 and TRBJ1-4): EPEVTQTPSHQVTQMGQEVILRCVPISNHLYFYWYRQILGQKVEFLVSFYNNEISEKSEIFDDQFSVERPDGSNFTLKIRSTKLEDSAMYFCASRERSEKLFFGSGTQLSVL.

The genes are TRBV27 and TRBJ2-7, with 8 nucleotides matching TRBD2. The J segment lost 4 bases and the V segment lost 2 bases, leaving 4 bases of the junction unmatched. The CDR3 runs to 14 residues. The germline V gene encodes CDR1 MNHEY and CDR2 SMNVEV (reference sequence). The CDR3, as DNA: TGTGCCAGCAGTTTAGTCGGGAGGGCTTACGAGCAGTACTTC. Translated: CASSLVGRAYEQYF.

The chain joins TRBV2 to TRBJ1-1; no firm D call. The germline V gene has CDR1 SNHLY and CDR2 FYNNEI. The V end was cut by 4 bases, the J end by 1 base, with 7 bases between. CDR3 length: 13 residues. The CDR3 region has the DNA TGTGCCAGCAGTGCCCGGGGGAACACTGAAGCTTTCTTT. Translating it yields CASSARGNTEAFF.

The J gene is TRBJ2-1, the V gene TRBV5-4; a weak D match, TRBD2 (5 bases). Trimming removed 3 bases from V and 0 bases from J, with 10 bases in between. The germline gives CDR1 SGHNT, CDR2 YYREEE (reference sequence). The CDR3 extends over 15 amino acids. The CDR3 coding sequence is TGTGCCAGCAGCTATCGGGGAAGCTCCTACAATGAGCAGTTCTTC. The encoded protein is CASSYRGSSYNEQFF.

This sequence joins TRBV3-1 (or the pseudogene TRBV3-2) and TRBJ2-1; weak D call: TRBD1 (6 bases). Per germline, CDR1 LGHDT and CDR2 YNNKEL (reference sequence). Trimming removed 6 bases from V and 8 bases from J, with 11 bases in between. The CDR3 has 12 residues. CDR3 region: CASSQQGHEQFF. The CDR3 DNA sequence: TGTGCCAGCAGTCAACAGGGTCATGAGCAGTTCTTC.

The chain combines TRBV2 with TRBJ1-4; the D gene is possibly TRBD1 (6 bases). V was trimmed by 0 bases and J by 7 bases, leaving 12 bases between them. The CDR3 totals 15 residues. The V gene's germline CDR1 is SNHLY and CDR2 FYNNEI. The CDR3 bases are TGTGCCAGCAGTGAAGCGAGGGTGGGGGCTGAAAAACTGTTTTTT. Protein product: CASSEARVGAEKLFF.

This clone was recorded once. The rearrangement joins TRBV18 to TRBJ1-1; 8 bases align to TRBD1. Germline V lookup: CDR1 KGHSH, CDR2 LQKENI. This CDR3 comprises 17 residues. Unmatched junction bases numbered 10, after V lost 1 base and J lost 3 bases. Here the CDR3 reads CASSPQELQGVYTEAFF. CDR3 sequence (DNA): TGTGCCAGCTCACCACAGGAACTACAGGGGGTTTACACTGAAGCTTTCTTT.

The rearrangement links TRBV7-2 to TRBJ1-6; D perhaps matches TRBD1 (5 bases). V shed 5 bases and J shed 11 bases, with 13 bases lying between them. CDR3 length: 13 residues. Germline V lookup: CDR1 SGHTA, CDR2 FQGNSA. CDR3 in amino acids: CASSLRQTTPLHF. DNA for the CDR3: TGTGCCAGCAGCCTGCGACAGACCACACCCCTCCACTTT.

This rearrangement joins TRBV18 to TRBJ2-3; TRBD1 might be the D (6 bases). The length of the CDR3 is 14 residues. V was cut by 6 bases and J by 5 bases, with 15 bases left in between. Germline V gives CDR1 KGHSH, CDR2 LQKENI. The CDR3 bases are TGTGCCAGCTCTACCCAGGGGATCCGAGATACGCAGTATTTT. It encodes CASSTQGIRDTQYF. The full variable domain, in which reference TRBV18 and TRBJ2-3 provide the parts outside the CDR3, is NAGVMQNPRHLVRRRGQEARLRCSPMKGHSHVYWYRQLPEEGLKFMVYLQKENIIDESGMPKERFSAEFPKEGPSILRIQQVVRGDSAAYFCASSTQGIRDTQYFGPGTRLTVL.

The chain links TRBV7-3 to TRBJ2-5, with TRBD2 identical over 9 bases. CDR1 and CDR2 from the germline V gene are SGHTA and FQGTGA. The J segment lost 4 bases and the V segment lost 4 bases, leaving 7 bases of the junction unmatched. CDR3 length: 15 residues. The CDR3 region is CASSSAGGYLETQYF. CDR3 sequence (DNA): TGTGCCAGCAGCTCGGCGGGAGGGTACCTAGAGACCCAGTACTTC.